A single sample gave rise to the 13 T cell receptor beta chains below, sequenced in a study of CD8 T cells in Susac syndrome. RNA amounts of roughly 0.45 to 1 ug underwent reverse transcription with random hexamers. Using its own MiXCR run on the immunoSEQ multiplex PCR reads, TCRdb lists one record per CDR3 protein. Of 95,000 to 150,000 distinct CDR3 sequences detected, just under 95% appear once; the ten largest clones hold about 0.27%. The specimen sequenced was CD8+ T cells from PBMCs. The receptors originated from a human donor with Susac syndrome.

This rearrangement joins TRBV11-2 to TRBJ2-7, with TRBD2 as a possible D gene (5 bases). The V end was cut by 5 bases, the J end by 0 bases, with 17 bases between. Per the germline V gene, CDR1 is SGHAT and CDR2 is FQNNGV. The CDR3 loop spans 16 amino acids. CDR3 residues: CASSPGSGLSSYEQYF. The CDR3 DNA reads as TGTGCCAGCAGCCCGGGCAGCGGTCTAAGCTCCTACGAGCAGTACTTC.

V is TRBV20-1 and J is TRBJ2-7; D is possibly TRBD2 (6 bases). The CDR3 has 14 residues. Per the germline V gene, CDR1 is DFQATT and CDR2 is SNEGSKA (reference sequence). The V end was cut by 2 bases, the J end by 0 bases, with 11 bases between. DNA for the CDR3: TGCAGTGCTAGAAATCCGGGAGACTCCTACGAGCAGTACTTC. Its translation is CSARNPGDSYEQYF.

CDR3 nucleotide sequence: TGTGCCAGCAGCCCCACGGGACTTTCCTACGAGCAGTACTTC. As protein: CASSPTGLSYEQYF. The chain uses TRBV11-3 and TRBJ2-7; D possibly corresponds to TRBD2 (6 bases). The ends were cut back, 5 bases at V and 1 base at J, with 12 bases in the middle. This CDR3 has 14 residues. Germline CDR1 reads SGHNT; CDR2 reads YENEEA.

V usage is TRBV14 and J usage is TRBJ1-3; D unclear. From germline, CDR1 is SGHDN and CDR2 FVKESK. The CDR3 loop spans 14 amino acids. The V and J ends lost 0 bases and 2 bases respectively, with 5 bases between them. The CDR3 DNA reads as TGTGCCAGCAGCCAAGAGGTCCCTGGAAACACCATATATTTT. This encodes CASSQEVPGNTIYF.

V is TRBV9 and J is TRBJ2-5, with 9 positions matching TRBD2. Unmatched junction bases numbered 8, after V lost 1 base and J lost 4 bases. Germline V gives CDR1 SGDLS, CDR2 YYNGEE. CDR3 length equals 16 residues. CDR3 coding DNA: TGTGCCAGCAGCGTAACCGGGACTAGCTACGGAGAGACCCAGTACTTC. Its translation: CASSVTGTSYGETQYF.

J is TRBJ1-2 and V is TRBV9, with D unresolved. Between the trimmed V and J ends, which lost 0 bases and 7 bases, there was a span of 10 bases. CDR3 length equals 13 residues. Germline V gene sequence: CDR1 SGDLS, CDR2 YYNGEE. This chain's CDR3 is CASSVDRIGGYTF. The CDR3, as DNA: TGTGCCAGCAGCGTAGATCGGATCGGTGGCTACACCTTC. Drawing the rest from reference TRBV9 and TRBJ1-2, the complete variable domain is DSGVTQTPKHLITATGQRVTLRCSPRSGDLSVYWYQQSLDQGLQFLIQYYNGEERAKGNILERFSAQQFPDLHSELNLSSLELGDSALYFCASSVDRIGGYTFGSGTRLTVV.

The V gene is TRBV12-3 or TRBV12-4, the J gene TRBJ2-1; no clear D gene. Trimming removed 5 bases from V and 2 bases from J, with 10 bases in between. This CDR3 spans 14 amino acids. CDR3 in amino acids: CASSPTLTYNEQFF. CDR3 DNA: TGTGCCAGCAGTCCGACGCTCACCTACAATGAGCAGTTCTTC.

The CDR3 region is CASSLYRGIADTQYF. CDR3 nucleotides: TGTGCCAGCAGCTTATACCGGGGGATTGCAGATACGCAGTATTTT. This chain joins TRBV7-2 and TRBJ2-3; tentative D call: TRBD2 (6 bases). Trimming removed 2 bases from V and 4 bases from J, with 13 bases in between. Looked up from germline, CDR1 is SGHTA and CDR2 is FQGNSA. This CDR3 region has 15 residues.

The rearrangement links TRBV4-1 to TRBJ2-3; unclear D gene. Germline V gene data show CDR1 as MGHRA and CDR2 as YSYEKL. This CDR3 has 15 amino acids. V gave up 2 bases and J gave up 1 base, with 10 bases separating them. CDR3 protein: CASSQTLGRTDTQYF. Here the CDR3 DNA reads TGCGCCAGCAGCCAAACGCTAGGCCGCACAGATACGCAGTATTTT.

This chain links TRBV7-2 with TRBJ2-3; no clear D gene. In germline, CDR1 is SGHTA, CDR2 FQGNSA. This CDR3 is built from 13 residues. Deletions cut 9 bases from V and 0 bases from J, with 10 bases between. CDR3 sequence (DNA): TGTGCCAGATTGGGGATTAGCACAGATACGCAGTATTTT. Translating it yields CARLGISTDTQYF.

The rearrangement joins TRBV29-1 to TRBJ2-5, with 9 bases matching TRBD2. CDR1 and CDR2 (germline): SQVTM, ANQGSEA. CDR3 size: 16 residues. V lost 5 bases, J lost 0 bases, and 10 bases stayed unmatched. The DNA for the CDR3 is TGCAGCGTTTTGGAGGCTAGCGGGATGTACCAAGAGACCCAGTACTTC. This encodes CSVLEASGMYQETQYF.

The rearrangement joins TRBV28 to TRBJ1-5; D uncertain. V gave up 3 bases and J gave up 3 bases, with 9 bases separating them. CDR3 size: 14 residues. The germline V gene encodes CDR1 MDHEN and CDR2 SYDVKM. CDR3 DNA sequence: TGTGCCAGCAGTTTGTCCCAGGACAATCAGCCCCAGCATTTT. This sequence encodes CASSLSQDNQPQHF.

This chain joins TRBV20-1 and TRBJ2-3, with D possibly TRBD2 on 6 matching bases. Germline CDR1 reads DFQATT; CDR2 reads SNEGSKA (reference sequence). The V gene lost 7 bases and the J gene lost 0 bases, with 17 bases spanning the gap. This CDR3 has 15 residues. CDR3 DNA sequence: TGCAGTGTCCCCCCCCCGGCGGGGAGCACAGATACGCAGTATTTT. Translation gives CSVPPPAGSTDTQYF.